These T cell receptor beta chains were read from a single sample in a study of Ad26.COV2.S vaccination and SARS-CoV-2 variants. Generated by immunoSEQ multiplex PCR, the TCRdb table keeps only in-frame clones and is missing some. This table has about 680,000 clones, around 90% appearing once. The sequences come from peripheral blood, collected in a trial of Ad26.COV2.S vaccine versus placebo. Source of these receptors: a person aged 18-65 years who received the Ad26.COV2.S COVID-19 vaccine or a placebo. The CDR3 runs from the conserved cysteine through the conserved F or W. The D gene is left open where the match is weak. Only some rows state a clone size, as once, few, many or a class for expanded clones.

>TRBV6-1|.|.|TRBJ2-1
CASSEGKDEQFF
TGTGCCAGCAGTGAAGGGAAGGATGAGCAGTTCTTC
>TRBV10-3|.|TRBD2|TRBJ2-2
CAISALAGGTGELFF
TGTGCCATCAGTGCACTAGCGGGAGGCACCGGGGAGCTGTTTTTT
>TRBV3-1/TRBV3-2|.|TRBD1|TRBJ1-6
CASSRSSGGISYNSPLHF
TGTGCCAGCAGCCGCAGCTCAGGGGGGATCTCCTATAATTCACCCCTCCACTTT
>TRBV30|.|.|TRBJ1-2
CAWSVRGDYGYTF
TGTGCCTGGAGTGTACGAGGGGACTATGGCTACACCTTC
>TRBV5-4|few|TRBD1|TRBJ1-2
CASGPGQGYGYTF
TGTGCCAGCGGCCCGGGACAGGGGTATGGCTACACCTTC
>TRBV30|.|TRBD1|TRBJ1-5
CAGGQGSNQPQHF
TGTGCCGGTGGACAGGGTAGCAATCAGCCCCAGCATTTT
>TRBV5-3|.|.|TRBJ1-1
CARSFPGTEAFF
TGTGCCAGAAGTTTCCCCGGGACTGAAGCTTTCTTT
>TRBV29-1|.|.|TRBJ2-1
CSVDGQLGNEQFF
TGCAGCGTTGACGGCCAACTGGGGAATGAGCAGTTCTTC
>TRBV19|.|.|TRBJ1-1
CASSIVGTTEAFF
TGTGCCAGTAGTATAGTGGGGACCACTGAAGCTTTCTTT
>TRBV5-5|.|.|TRBJ1-5
CASRPGPNQPQHF
TGTGCCAGCAGACCGGGCCCCAATCAGCCCCAGCATTTT
>TRBV6-5|.|.|TRBJ2-2
CASRVMGGNTGELFF
TGTGCCAGCAGGGTGATGGGGGGGAACACCGGGGAGCTGTTTTTT
>TRBV3-1/TRBV3-2|.|.|TRBJ1-2
CASSQWNYGYTF
TGTGCCAGCAGCCAGTGGAACTATGGCTACACCTTC
>TRBV5-4|.|TRBD1|TRBJ1-2
CASSLTGGAGYTF
TGTGCCAGCAGCTTGACAGGGGGCGCGGGCTACACCTTC
>TRBV9|.|.|TRBJ2-1
CASSVLGSSYNEQFF
TGTGCCAGCAGCGTTTTGGGCAGCTCCTACAATGAGCAGTTCTTC